This TCR beta chain was obtained from a study of T cell repertoires in cytomegalovirus infection. V lost 4 bases, J lost 0 bases, and 5 bases stayed unmatched. Germline CDR1 reads LNHDA; CDR2 reads SQIVND (reference sequence). The CDR3 totals 16 residues. Using its own MiXCR run on the reads, TCRdb lists one record per CDR3 protein. The table includes some 680,000 distinct CDR3 sequences, 35% detected once. The TCR was taken from a human donor in good health (CMV status not recorded). Some clones in this sample may be carry-over from other donors' samples. The gene calls are TRBV19 and TRBJ1-3, with 8 bases aligning to TRBD1. The sample consisted of PBMCs. The CDR3, as DNA: TGTGCCAGTAGTACGACAGGGGCCTACTCTGGAAACACCATATATTTT. It translates to CASSTTGAYSGNTIYF.